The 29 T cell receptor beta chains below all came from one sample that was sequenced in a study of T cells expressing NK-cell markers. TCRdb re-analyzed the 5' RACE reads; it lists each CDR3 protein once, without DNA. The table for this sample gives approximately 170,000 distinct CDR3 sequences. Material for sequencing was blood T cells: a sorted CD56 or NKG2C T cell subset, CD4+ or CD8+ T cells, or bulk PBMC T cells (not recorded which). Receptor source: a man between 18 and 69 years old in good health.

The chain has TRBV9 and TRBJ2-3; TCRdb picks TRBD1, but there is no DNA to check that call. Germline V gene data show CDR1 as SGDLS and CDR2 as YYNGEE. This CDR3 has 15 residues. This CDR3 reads CASSFTGANTDTQYF.

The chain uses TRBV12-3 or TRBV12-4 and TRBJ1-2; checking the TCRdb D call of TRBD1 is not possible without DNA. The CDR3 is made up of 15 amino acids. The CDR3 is CASSHGTDLNYGYTF.

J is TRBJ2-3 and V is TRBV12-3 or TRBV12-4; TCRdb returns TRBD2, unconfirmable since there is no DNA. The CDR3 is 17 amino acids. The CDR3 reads CASTSPYGGGLGDTQYF.

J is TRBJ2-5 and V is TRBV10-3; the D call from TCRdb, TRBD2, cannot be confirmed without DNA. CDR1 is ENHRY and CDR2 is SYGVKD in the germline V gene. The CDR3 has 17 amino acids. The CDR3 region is CAINELAEWGYQETQYF.

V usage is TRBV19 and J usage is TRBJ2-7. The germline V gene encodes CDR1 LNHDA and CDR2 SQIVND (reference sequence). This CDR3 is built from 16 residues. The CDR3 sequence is CASSPRLALVLDEQYF.

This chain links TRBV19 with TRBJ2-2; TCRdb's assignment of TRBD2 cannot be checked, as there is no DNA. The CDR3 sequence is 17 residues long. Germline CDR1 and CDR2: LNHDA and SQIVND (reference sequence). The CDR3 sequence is CASSGGKAGPNTGELFF.

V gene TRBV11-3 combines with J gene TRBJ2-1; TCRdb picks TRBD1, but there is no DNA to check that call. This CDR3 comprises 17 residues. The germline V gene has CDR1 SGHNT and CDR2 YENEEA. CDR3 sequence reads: CASSPGSDGSSYNEQFF.

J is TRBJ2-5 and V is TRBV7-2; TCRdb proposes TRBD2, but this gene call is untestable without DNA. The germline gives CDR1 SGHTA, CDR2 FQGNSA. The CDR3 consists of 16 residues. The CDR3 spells CAITLGGLAGFETQYF.

CDR3 region: CASSESHAQYF. The rearrangement joins TRBV25-1 to TRBJ2-3. This CDR3 spans 11 amino acids. Germline V gene data show CDR1 as MGHDK and CDR2 as SYGVNS.

The CDR3 loop reads CASSLESKQETQYF. This chain uses TRBV12-3 or TRBV12-4 with TRBJ2-5. The CDR3 is made up of 14 amino acids.

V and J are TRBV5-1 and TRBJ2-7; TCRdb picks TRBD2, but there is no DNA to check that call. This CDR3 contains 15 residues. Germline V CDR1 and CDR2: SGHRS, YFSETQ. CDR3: CASSLLWTSGDEQYF.

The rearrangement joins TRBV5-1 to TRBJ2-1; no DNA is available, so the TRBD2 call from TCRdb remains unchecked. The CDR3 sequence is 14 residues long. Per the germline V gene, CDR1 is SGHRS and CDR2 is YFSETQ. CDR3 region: CASSGLAGVNEQFF.

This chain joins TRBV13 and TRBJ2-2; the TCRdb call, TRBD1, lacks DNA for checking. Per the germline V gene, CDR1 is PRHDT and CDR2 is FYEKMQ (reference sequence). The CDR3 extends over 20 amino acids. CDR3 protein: CASSTMNLGDRETDTGELFF.

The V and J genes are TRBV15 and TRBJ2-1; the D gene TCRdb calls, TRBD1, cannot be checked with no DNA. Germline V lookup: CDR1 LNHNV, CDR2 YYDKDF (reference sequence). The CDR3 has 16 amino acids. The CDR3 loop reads CATSREVVGGQDEQFF. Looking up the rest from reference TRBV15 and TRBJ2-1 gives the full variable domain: DAMVIQNPRYQVTQFGKPVTLSCSQTLNHNVMYWYQQKSSQAPKLLFHYYDKDFNNEADTPDNFQSRRPNTSFCFLDIRSPGLGDTAMYLCATSREVVGGQDEQFFGPGTRLTVL.

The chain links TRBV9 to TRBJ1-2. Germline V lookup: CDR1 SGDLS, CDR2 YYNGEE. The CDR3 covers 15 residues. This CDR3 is CASSAGALLAYGYTF.

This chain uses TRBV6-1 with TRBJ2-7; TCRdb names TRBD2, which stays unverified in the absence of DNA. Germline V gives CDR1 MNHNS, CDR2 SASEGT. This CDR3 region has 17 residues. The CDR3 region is CASSAVWTSGGAVGQYF.

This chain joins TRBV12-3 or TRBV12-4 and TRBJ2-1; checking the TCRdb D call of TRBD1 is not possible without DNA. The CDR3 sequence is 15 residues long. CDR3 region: CASSLTGGLGNEQFF.

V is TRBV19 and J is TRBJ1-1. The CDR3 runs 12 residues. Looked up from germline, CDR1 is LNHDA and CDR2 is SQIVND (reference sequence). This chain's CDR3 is CASSLIGTEVFF. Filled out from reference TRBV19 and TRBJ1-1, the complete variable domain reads DGGITQSPKYLFRKEGQNVTLSCEQNLNHDAMYWYRQDPGQGLRLIYYSQIVNDFQKGDIAEGYSVSREKKESFPLTVTSAQKNPTAFYLCASSLIGTEVFFGQGTRLTVV.

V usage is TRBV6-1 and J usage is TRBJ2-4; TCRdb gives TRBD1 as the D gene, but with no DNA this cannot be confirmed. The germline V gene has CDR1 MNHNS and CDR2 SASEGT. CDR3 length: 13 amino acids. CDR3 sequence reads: CASSATGEHLQYF.

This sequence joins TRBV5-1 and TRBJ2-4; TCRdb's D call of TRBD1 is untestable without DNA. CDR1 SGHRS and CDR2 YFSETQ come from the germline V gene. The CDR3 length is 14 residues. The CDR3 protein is CASSLEGRGNIQYF.

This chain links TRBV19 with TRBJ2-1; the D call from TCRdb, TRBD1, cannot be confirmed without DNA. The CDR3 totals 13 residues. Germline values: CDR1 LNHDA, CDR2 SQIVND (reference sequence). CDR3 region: CASSPEEYNEQFF.

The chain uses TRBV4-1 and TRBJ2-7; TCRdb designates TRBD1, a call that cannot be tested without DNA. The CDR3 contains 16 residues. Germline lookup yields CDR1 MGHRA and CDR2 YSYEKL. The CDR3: CASSQVVVGQPKEQYF.

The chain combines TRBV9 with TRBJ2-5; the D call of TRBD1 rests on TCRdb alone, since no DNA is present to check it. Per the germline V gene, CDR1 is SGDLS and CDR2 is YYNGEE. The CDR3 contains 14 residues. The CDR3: CASSEWTGEETQYF.

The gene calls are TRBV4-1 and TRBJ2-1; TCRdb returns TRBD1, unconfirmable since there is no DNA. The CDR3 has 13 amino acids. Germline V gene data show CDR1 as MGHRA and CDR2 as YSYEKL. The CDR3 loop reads CASSAGQLNEQFF.

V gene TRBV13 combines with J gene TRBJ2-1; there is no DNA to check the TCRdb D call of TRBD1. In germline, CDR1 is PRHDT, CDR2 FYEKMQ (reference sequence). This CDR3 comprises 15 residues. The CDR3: CASRLSGGPYNEQFF.

This CDR3 is CASSPGQPGEKLFF. The genes are TRBV11-2 and TRBJ1-4; TCRdb outputs TRBD1, but without DNA this stays unchecked. This CDR3 region has 14 residues. CDR1 and CDR2 (germline): SGHAT, FQNNGV.

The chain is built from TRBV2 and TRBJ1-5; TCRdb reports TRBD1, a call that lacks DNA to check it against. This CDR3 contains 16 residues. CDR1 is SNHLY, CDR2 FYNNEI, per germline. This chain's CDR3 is CASSPRWDRGNQPQHF.

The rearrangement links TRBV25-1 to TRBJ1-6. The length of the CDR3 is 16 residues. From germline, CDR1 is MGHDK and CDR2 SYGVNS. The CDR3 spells CASSESNQNDNSPLHF.

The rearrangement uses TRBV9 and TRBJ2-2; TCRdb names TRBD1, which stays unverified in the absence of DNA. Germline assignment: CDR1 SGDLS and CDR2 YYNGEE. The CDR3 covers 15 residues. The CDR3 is CASSSYGTGAGELFF.